The rows below give T cell receptor beta chains drawn from one sample of a study of cytomegalovirus exposure and HLA in healthy donors. Clones were read by immunoSEQ multiplex PCR, and TCRdb kept only the in-frame ones, dropping some. The sample has under 200,000 clones, 65% to 80% seen once; the top ten hold approximately 4.5%. Input material: PBMCs. Every receptor here comes from a man between 35 and 55 years old in good health and CMV-seronegative. Both conserved end residues are part of each CDR3. A D gene is named only where the DNA matches it firmly. Size values are once, few and many counts, or a class for expanded clones, and some rows have none.

size: NA
J: TRBJ1-1
D: NA
V: TRBV7-9
CDR3: CASSLVGRSTEAFF
DNA: TGTGCCAGCAGCTTAGTGGGGCGGAGCACTGAAGCTTTCTTT

size: NA
J: TRBJ2-2
D: TRBD1
V: TRBV11-3
CDR3: CASSLGWDREDGELFF
DNA: TGTGCCAGCAGCTTAGGTTGGGACAGGGAGGACGGGGAGCTGTTTTTT

size: NA
J: TRBJ2-7
D: TRBD1
V: TRBV5-4
CDR3: CASSLAFRDRTYEQYF
DNA: TGTGCCAGCAGCTTGGCTTTTCGGGACAGGACCTACGAGCAGTACTTC

size: NA
J: TRBJ1-4
D: NA
V: TRBV4-1
CDR3: CASSLTPGGDEKLFF
DNA: TGCGCCAGCAGCCTGACCCCGGGGGGCGACGAAAAACTGTTTTTT

size: once
J: TRBJ2-2
D: NA
V: TRBV10-1
CDR3: CASRGPSNTGELFF
DNA: TGCGCCAGCAGGGGCCCATCGAACACCGGGGAGCTGTTTTTT

size: NA
J: TRBJ2-5
D: TRBD2
V: TRBV27
CDR3: CASSLRTAGGPGYETQYF
DNA: TGTGCCAGCAGTTTAAGAACAGCGGGGGGGCCAGGATATGAGACCCAGTACTTC

size: NA
J: TRBJ1-1
D: NA
V: TRBV9
CDR3: CASSREGGDTEAFF
DNA: TGTGCCAGCAGCCGGGAGGGGGGTGACACTGAAGCTTTCTTT

size: NA
J: TRBJ2-3
D: TRBD2
V: TRBV20-1
CDR3: CSARDLESGSF
DNA: TGCAGTGCTAGAGATTTAGAGAGCGGGAGTTTT

size: few
J: TRBJ2-5
D: TRBD1
V: TRBV5-1
CDR3: CASSPGTGGYQETQYF
DNA: TGCGCCAGCAGCCCGGGGACAGGGGGTTACCAAGAGACCCAGTACTTC

size: NA
J: TRBJ1-1
D: NA
V: TRBV7-2
CDR3: CASSLIEGGAEAFF
DNA: TGTGCCAGCAGCTTAATAGAGGGCGGAGCTGAAGCTTTCTTT

size: NA
J: TRBJ2-5
D: TRBD2
V: TRBV7-3
CDR3: CASSTGLAGGRETQYF
DNA: TGTGCCAGCAGCACGGGACTAGCGGGGGGGCGGGAGACCCAGTACTTC

size: few
J: TRBJ2-2
D: NA
V: TRBV11-3
CDR3: CASSLSPANTGELFF
DNA: TGTGCCAGCAGCTTAAGTCCAGCGAACACCGGGGAGCTGTTTTTT

size: NA
J: TRBJ1-1
D: NA
V: TRBV5-1
CDR3: CASSHSTGLMNTEAFF
DNA: TGCGCCAGCAGCCACTCAACGGGACTCATGAACACTGAAGCTTTCTTT

size: NA
J: TRBJ2-7
D: NA
V: TRBV5-1
CDR3: CASSLGQLNEQYF
DNA: TGCGCCAGCAGCTTGGGACAGCTCAACGAGCAGTACTTC

size: NA
J: TRBJ2-7
D: TRBD2
V: TRBV4-1
CDR3: CASSQEFRGDYEQYF
DNA: TGCGCCAGCAGCCAAGAGTTTCGGGGGGACTACGAGCAGTACTTC

size: NA
J: TRBJ1-5
D: TRBD1
V: TRBV29-1
CDR3: CSVGTGGGNQPQHF
DNA: TGCAGCGTCGGGACAGGGGGTGGCAATCAGCCCCAGCATTTT

size: few
J: TRBJ1-4
D: TRBD1
V: TRBV4-1
CDR3: CASSQAGTGSEKLFF
DNA: TGCGCCAGCAGCCAAGCCGGGACAGGGAGTGAAAAACTGTTTTTT

size: NA
J: TRBJ2-3
D: TRBD2
V: TRBV7-3
CDR3: CASSPGTSGGVGTDTQYF
DNA: TGTGCCAGCAGCCCCGGGACTAGCGGGGGGGTGGGGACAGATACGCAGTATTTT

size: NA
J: TRBJ2-7
D: NA
V: TRBV5-1
CDR3: CASSLPTPSLYEQYF
DNA: TGCGCCAGCAGCTTACCTACCCCATCCCTCTACGAGCAGTACTTC

size: few
J: TRBJ2-1
D: TRBD1
V: TRBV2
CDR3: CASSKTGINEQFF
DNA: TGTGCCAGCAGTAAGACAGGGATCAATGAGCAGTTCTTC

size: few
J: TRBJ2-5
D: NA
V: TRBV6-4
CDR3: CASSASRGETQYF
DNA: TGTGCCAGCTCTGCTTCTCGGGGGGAGACCCAGTACTTC

size: NA
J: TRBJ2-1
D: TRBD2
V: TRBV27
CDR3: CASSFRGTSPNEQFF
DNA: TGTGCCAGCAGTTTTCGCGGGACTAGCCCTAATGAGCAGTTCTTC

size: NA
J: TRBJ2-7
D: NA
V: TRBV6-5
CDR3: CASSYSGGGLYEQYF
DNA: TGTGCCAGCAGTTACTCGGGCGGGGGCCTCTACGAGCAGTACTTC

size: NA
J: TRBJ2-5
D: TRBD1
V: TRBV30
CDR3: CACWTGGKTQYF
DNA: TGTGCCTGTTGGACAGGGGGAAAGACCCAGTACTTC

size: NA
J: TRBJ2-3
D: NA
V: TRBV6-5
CDR3: CASSYPPLSTDTQYF
DNA: TGTGCCAGCAGTTACCCGCCCCTTAGTACAGATACGCAGTATTTT

size: NA
J: TRBJ2-2
D: NA
V: TRBV27
CDR3: CASSLYTGELFF
DNA: TGTGCCAGCAGTCTGTACACCGGGGAGCTGTTTTTT

size: NA
J: TRBJ1-3
D: TRBD1
V: TRBV13
CDR3: CASRAEGARGNTIYF
DNA: TGTGCCAGCAGGGCCGAGGGGGCGAGGGGAAACACCATATATTTT

size: NA
J: TRBJ2-7
D: NA
V: TRBV11-3
CDR3: CASSHRQDSSYEQYF
DNA: TGTGCCAGCAGCCACCGACAGGACAGCTCCTACGAGCAGTACTTC

size: NA
J: TRBJ1-5
D: NA
V: TRBV19
CDR3: CASMRGGWNQPQHF
DNA: TGTGCCAGTATGCGGGGAGGATGGAATCAGCCCCAGCATTTT

size: NA
J: TRBJ2-5
D: NA
V: TRBV30
CDR3: CAWSIRQALQETQYF
DNA: TGTGCCTGGAGTATACGACAGGCCCTCCAAGAGACCCAGTACTTC

size: NA
J: TRBJ2-3
D: TRBD2
V: TRBV4-3
CDR3: CASSLGTSGLYF
DNA: TGCGCCAGCAGCCTCGGGACTAGCGGGCTGTATTTT

size: NA
J: TRBJ2-5
D: TRBD2
V: TRBV2
CDR3: CASRKTSGGPETQYF
DNA: TGTGCCAGCAGGAAGACTAGCGGGGGGCCCGAGACCCAGTACTTC

size: NA
J: TRBJ2-5
D: NA
V: TRBV15
CDR3: CATSRVNGIGETQYF
DNA: TGTGCCACCAGCAGGGTTAACGGGATTGGCGAGACCCAGTACTTC

size: NA
J: TRBJ1-1
D: NA
V: TRBV29-1
CDR3: CSVSRQDTEAFF
DNA: TGCAGCGTTTCTAGACAGGACACTGAAGCTTTCTTT

size: NA
J: TRBJ1-2
D: NA
V: TRBV5-4
CDR3: CASSRRDFGYGYTF
DNA: TGTGCCAGCAGCCGCCGGGACTTTGGTTATGGCTACACCTTC

size: few
J: TRBJ2-3
D: NA
V: TRBV7-3
CDR3: CASSPRAGLGRDTQYF
DNA: TGTGCCAGCAGCCCCCGGGCGGGGCTTGGGAGAGATACGCAGTATTTT

size: few
J: TRBJ2-7
D: NA
V: TRBV10-3
CDR3: CAISEATVEQYF
DNA: TGTGCCATCAGTGAAGCAACGGTGGAGCAGTACTTC

size: once
J: TRBJ2-3
D: NA
V: TRBV28
CDR3: CASSRFGVITDTQYF
DNA: TGTGCCAGCAGTCGATTCGGAGTGATCACAGATACGCAGTATTTT

size: NA
J: TRBJ1-3
D: NA
V: TRBV19
CDR3: CASSSRRYSGNTIYF
DNA: TGTGCCAGTAGTAGTCGGCGGTACTCTGGAAACACCATATATTTT

size: NA
J: TRBJ1-1
D: NA
V: TRBV29-1
CDR3: CSVERGFEAFF
DNA: TGCAGCGTTGAACGCGGCTTTGAAGCTTTCTTT

size: NA
J: TRBJ2-1
D: TRBD2
V: TRBV2
CDR3: CASSELAGGYEQFF
DNA: TGTGCCAGCAGTGAGTTAGCGGGGGGGTATGAGCAGTTCTTC

size: once
J: TRBJ1-3
D: NA
V: TRBV5-1
CDR3: CASSLGPGGAGNTIYF
DNA: TGCGCCAGCAGCTTGGGTCCCGGAGGGGCTGGAAACACCATATATTTT

size: NA
J: TRBJ2-6
D: NA
V: TRBV10-2
CDR3: CASSEIENGAGANVLTF
DNA: TGCGCCAGCAGTGAAATCGAAAATGGGGCCGGGGCCAACGTCCTGACTTTC

size: few
J: TRBJ1-1
D: TRBD1
V: TRBV25-1
CDR3: CASSSWTGTEAFF
DNA: TGTGCCAGCAGCTCATGGACAGGAACTGAAGCTTTCTTT

size: NA
J: TRBJ2-7
D: NA
V: TRBV5-1
CDR3: CASSTQGNEQYF
DNA: TGCGCCAGCAGCACGCAGGGTAACGAGCAGTACTTC

size: NA
J: TRBJ2-6
D: TRBD1
V: TRBV7-8
CDR3: CASSSPKSTGQGTSGANVLTF
DNA: TGTGCCAGCAGCTCCCCAAAAAGCACCGGACAGGGGACATCTGGGGCCAACGTCCTGACTTTC

size: NA
J: TRBJ1-1
D: NA
V: TRBV18
CDR3: CASSPGAGATEAFF
DNA: TGTGCCAGCTCACCAGGGGCAGGGGCCACTGAAGCTTTCTTT

size: NA
J: TRBJ2-7
D: TRBD1
V: TRBV27
CDR3: CASSLLPPRTGYDEQYF
DNA: TGTGCCAGCAGTTTATTACCTCCTAGGACAGGGTATGACGAGCAGTACTTC

size: few
J: TRBJ2-7
D: TRBD2
V: TRBV2
CDR3: CASSDISGDYEQYF
DNA: TGTGCCAGCAGTGATATTAGCGGGGACTACGAGCAGTACTTC

size: NA
J: TRBJ2-2
D: TRBD2
V: TRBV15
CDR3: CATRGEYTGELFF
DNA: TGTGCCACGCGGGGGGAGTACACCGGGGAGCTGTTTTTT

size: NA
J: TRBJ2-1
D: TRBD2
V: TRBV11-2
CDR3: CASRLGLVGEQFF
DNA: TGTGCCAGCAGGTTGGGACTAGTTGGTGAGCAGTTCTTC

size: NA
J: TRBJ1-5
D: NA
V: TRBV19
CDR3: CASSNVGAYSNQPQHF
DNA: TGTGCCAGTAGTAATGTTGGGGCGTATAGCAATCAGCCCCAGCATTTT

size: NA
J: TRBJ1-6
D: TRBD1
V: TRBV5-1
CDR3: CASGTGRANSPLHF
DNA: TGCGCCAGCGGGACAGGGCGGGCTAATTCACCCCTCCACTTT

size: NA
J: TRBJ2-3
D: TRBD2
V: TRBV28
CDR3: CASSAGGGPDTQYF
DNA: TGTGCCAGCAGTGCCGGGGGGGGCCCAGATACGCAGTATTTT

size: few
J: TRBJ2-7
D: TRBD1
V: TRBV9
CDR3: CASSPPSSRDRVWYEQYF
DNA: TGTGCCAGCAGCCCCCCCTCGTCCCGGGACAGGGTCTGGTACGAGCAGTACTTC